The next 21 T cell receptor beta chains were all read from a single sample in a study of blood T cell repertoires in COVID-19. Assay used: immunoSEQ multiplex PCR; TCRdb lists only in-frame clones, some missing. The repertoire has about 280,000 clones, approximately 86% of them found once; the top ten carry 9.4%. Sequencing was done on a sample of peripheral blood. Every receptor here comes from a man younger than 30 with active or convalescent COVID-19.

This clone was seen just once. This CDR3 reads CASSSMSRFGYTF. In DNA, the CDR3 is TGTGCCAGCAGTTCCATGAGCCGGTTCGGCTACACCTTC. The V gene is TRBV12-3 or TRBV12-4, the J gene TRBJ1-2; D gene unclear. Trimming shortened V by 4 bases and J by 8 bases, and 14 bases separated the two germline ends. The CDR3 length is 13 residues.

As for this clone: At one boundary the junction diverges from the germline segment, which might be a read error. Other DNA sequences in this sample translate to the same CDR3. CDR3: CASSSMTSGIYEQYF. For the CDR3, the DNA is TGTGCCAGCAGTTCCATGACTAGCGGGATCTACGAGCAGTATTTC. The gene calls are TRBV6-2 or TRBV6-3 and TRBJ2-7; 11 bases agree with TRBD2. The CDR3 totals 15 residues. Germline assignment: CDR1 MNHEY and CDR2 SVGEGT.

The chain employs TRBV19 and TRBJ1-2; 7 bases align to TRBD1. Trimming cost V 7 bases and J 0 bases; bases outside gene matches: 5. The CDR3 length is 14 residues. Germline V gene lookup returns CDR1 LNHDA and CDR2 SQIVND (reference sequence). The CDR3 loop is CASIRTGANYGYTF. CDR3 in DNA: TGTGCCAGTATCCGGACAGGCGCTAACTATGGCTACACCTTC.

Regarding this clone: The same CDR3 is also encoded by other DNA sequences in this sample. This sequence joins TRBV5-1 and TRBJ2-2; TRBD1 aligns across 7 bases. V gave up 1 base and J gave up 1 base; unmatched junction bases: 1. CDR1 is SGHRS and CDR2 is YFSETQ in the germline V gene. The CDR3 is 15 amino acids. The DNA for the CDR3 is TGCGCCAGCAGCTTGACAGGGGAGAACACCGGGGAGCTGTTTTTT. It is translated as CASSLTGENTGELFF.

The V call is TRBV5-4, the J call TRBJ2-3; D perhaps matches TRBD1 (6 bases). This CDR3 spans 14 amino acids. Trimming took off 2 bases at V and 4 bases at J, with 11 bases between the two ends. Germline V gene data show CDR1 as SGHNT and CDR2 as YYREEE (reference sequence). The CDR3 sequence is CASSLLQGPDTQYF. The CDR3 DNA reads as TGTGCCAGCAGCTTACTACAGGGCCCAGATACGCAGTATTTT.

This chain joins TRBV19 and TRBJ1-1, with D possibly being TRBD1 (6 bases). Germline V CDR1 and CDR2: LNHDA, SQIVND (reference sequence). CDR3 length equals 13 residues. With 6 bases removed from V and 1 base from J, the gap between germline ends came to 9 bases. CDR3: CASSTGKNTEAFF. The DNA of the CDR3 is TGTGCCAGTAGCACAGGGAAGAACACTGAAGCTTTCTTT. The variable domain in full, completed from reference TRBV19 and TRBJ1-1, reads DGGITQSPKYLFRKEGQNVTLSCEQNLNHDAMYWYRQDPGQGLRLIYYSQIVNDFQKGDIAEGYSVSREKKESFPLTVTSAQKNPTAFYLCASSTGKNTEAFFGQGTRLTVV.

This clone was found once. The chain employs TRBV9 and TRBJ2-2, with 12 bases matching TRBD1. Germline assignment: CDR1 SGDLS and CDR2 YYNGEE. V dropped 3 bases and J dropped 4; count of bases not matched to a gene: 13. The CDR3 runs 19 residues. CDR3 bases: TGTGCCAGCAGCGACCGACCCGGGACAGGGGGCGCCGTCACCGGGGAGCTGTTTTTT. This gives the protein CASSDRPGTGGAVTGELFF.

The V and J genes are TRBV5-6 and TRBJ2-7; 7 bases align to TRBD1. The length of the CDR3 is 13 residues. The germline V gene encodes CDR1 SGHDT and CDR2 YYEEEE. The junction had 4 bases not matched to a gene; V was cut back by 5 bases and J by 2 bases. The CDR3 region is CASRDRVAYEQYF. The CDR3 coding sequence is TGTGCCAGCAGAGACAGGGTCGCCTACGAGCAGTACTTC.

Of note for this clone: At one boundary the junction diverges from the germline segment, which might be a read error. The rearrangement joins TRBV24-1 to TRBJ1-1, with 7 bases aligning to TRBD1. Germline V gene lookup returns CDR1 KGHDR and CDR2 SFDVKD. CDR3 length equals 17 residues. The CDR3: CATNDLSRDRANTEAFF. CDR3 DNA sequence: TGTGCCACCAATGATCTCTCTAGGGACAGAGCGAACACTGAAGCTTTCTTT.

The rearrangement joins TRBV6-5 to TRBJ1-2, with TRBD1 matching 8 bases. CDR1 is MNHEY, CDR2 SVGAGI, per germline. CDR3 size: 14 residues. Trimming took 7 bases from V and 7 from J; bases not matched to a gene: 11. The CDR3, as DNA: TGTGCCAGCAAGCAGACAGGGGCTGGGGGTGGCTACACCTTC. It is translated as CASKQTGAGGGYTF.

This rearrangement joins TRBV15 to TRBJ1-5, with 12 bases identical to TRBD1. CDR3 length: 16 amino acids. J was trimmed by 5 bases and V by 0 bases; bases with no gene match: 2. Germline assignment: CDR1 LNHNV and CDR2 YYDKDF (reference sequence). CDR3 in amino acids: CATSREGTGGYQPQHF. The CDR3 bases are TGTGCCACCAGCAGAGAGGGGACAGGGGGCTATCAGCCCCAGCATTTT.

This clone was counted a single time. The chain combines TRBV3-1 (or the pseudogene TRBV3-2) with TRBJ2-7; 9 nucleotides match TRBD1. V shed 7 bases and J 4 bases; nucleotides not matched to a gene: 5. CDR1 is LGHDT, CDR2 YNNKEL, per germline (reference sequence). The CDR3 consists of 13 residues. The CDR3 DNA reads as TGTGCCAGCAACCACAGGGGGCAGTACGAGCAGTACTTC. Translating it yields CASNHRGQYEQYF.

The table lists this clone with a few counts. The V gene is TRBV29-1, the J gene TRBJ1-2; D gene uncertain. V lost 7 bases and J lost 8, with 17 bases in between. Germline V gene data show CDR1 as SQVTM and CDR2 as ANQGSEA. The CDR3 runs 12 residues. The CDR3 reads CSGSDPTGGYTF. The CDR3, as DNA: TGCAGCGGGTCCGACCCTACCGGGGGCTACACCTTC.

The chain has TRBV5-1 and TRBJ1-1, with TRBD1 as a possible D gene (6 bases). The V end was cut by 2 bases, the J end by 7 bases, with 15 bases between. The CDR3 is 14 residues long. Germline lookup yields CDR1 SGHRS and CDR2 YFSETQ. CDR3 nucleotide sequence: TGCGCCAGCAGCTTTACAGGGACGTTCGGTGAAGCTTTCTTT. Protein: CASSFTGTFGEAFF.

The V call is TRBV6-6, the J call TRBJ2-1; unclear D gene. Germline V gene data show CDR1 as MNHNY and CDR2 as SVGAGI (reference sequence). Trimming removed 2 bases from V and 8 bases from J, with 13 bases in between. CDR3 length equals 14 residues. This CDR3 is CASSYGFGRDEQFF. The CDR3 region has the DNA TGTGCCAGCAGTTACGGGTTTGGTCGGGATGAGCAGTTCTTC.

The J gene is TRBJ2-3, the V gene TRBV10-3; 10 nucleotides line up with TRBD2. The germline CDR1 and CDR2 sequences are ENHRY and SYGVKD. V lost 0 bases, J lost 2 bases, and 8 bases stayed unmatched. CDR3 length equals 18 residues. The CDR3 DNA reads TGTGCCATCAGTGAGTCGTTGTCGACTAGCGGGCACACAGATACGCAGTATTTT. Amino acids: CAISESLSTSGHTDTQYF.

The chain recombines TRBV5-1 with TRBJ2-5; 7 nucleotides agree with TRBD1. Trimming took 0 bases from V and 3 from J; bases not matched to a gene: 2. This CDR3 is 14 amino acids long. The germline V gene has CDR1 SGHRS and CDR2 YFSETQ. The CDR3 spells CASSLARGKETQYF. The CDR3 DNA sequence: TGCGCCAGCAGCTTGGCCAGGGGGAAAGAGACCCAGTACTTC.

This chain links TRBV5-4 with TRBJ1-1; maybe TRBD1 (5 bases). The V end lost 3 bases, the J end lost 0 bases, and 12 bases lay between the germline ends. This CDR3 spans 15 amino acids. The germline gives CDR1 SGHNT, CDR2 YYREEE (reference sequence). The CDR3 bases are TGTGCCAGCAGCTCGTTGACAGTCATGAACACTGAAGCTTTCTTT. Translated: CASSSLTVMNTEAFF.

The chain combines TRBV11-3 with TRBJ2-1, with 9 positions matching TRBD2. The CDR3 loop spans 14 amino acids. Trimming cost V 5 bases and J 6 bases; bases outside gene matches: 5. CDR1 is SGHNT and CDR2 is YENEEA in the germline V gene. DNA for the CDR3: TGTGCCAGCAGCGTAGCGGGGGACCTCAATGAGCAGTTCTTC. It codes for CASSVAGDLNEQFF.

This chain joins TRBV6-1 and TRBJ2-5; 11 positions match TRBD1. This CDR3 has 16 amino acids. V dropped 4 bases and J dropped 5; count of bases not matched to a gene: 9. Germline values: CDR1 MNHNS, CDR2 SASEGT. This CDR3 reads CASSARDRGDMETQYF. The CDR3 nucleotides read TGTGCCAGCAGTGCCCGGGACAGGGGGGATATGGAGACCCAGTACTTC.

The genes are TRBV5-6 and TRBJ1-5, with D possibly being TRBD1 (5 bases). This CDR3 spans 15 amino acids. Germline CDR1 and CDR2: SGHDT and YYEEEE. Trimming pared 1 base from V and 2 bases from J, leaving 10 bases between. The CDR3 region is CASSLNPQGNQPQHF. DNA of the CDR3: TGTGCCAGCAGCTTGAATCCACAGGGCAATCAGCCCCAGCATTTT.